One and the same sample provided the 5 T cell receptor beta chains below, sequenced in a study of T cell repertoires in cytomegalovirus infection. MiXCR, run by TCRdb on the reads, gives a single entry per CDR3 protein. In the table there are approximately 470,000 distinct CDR3 sequences, approximately 46% of which are singletons. Antigens for these TCRs are unknown. Source: cultured PBMCs, taken from culture after CMV antigen stimulation. The receptors here all came from a human donor in good health (CMV status not recorded). Some clones in this sample may be carry-over from other donors' samples.

Comment on this clonotype: Sequence at one end of the junction differs from germline and may be a read error. The rearrangement links TRBV2 to TRBJ2-3; the D is unclear. Germline CDR1 is SNHLY and CDR2 is FYNNEI. The CDR3 spans 12 residues. CDR3 residues: CASNEGPDTQYF. The CDR3 DNA reads TGTGCCAGCAATGAAGGTCCAGATACGCAGTATTTT.

The chain recombines TRBV20-1 with TRBJ2-3; TRBD1 matches at 8 bases. CDR1 is DFQATT, CDR2 SNEGSKA, per germline (reference sequence). The CDR3 contains 15 residues. J gave up 6 bases and V 3 bases, and 11 bases lay outside the gene matches. As DNA, the CDR3 is TGCAGTGCTAGTCAGACAGGGGCCCTCCCGGATACGCAGTATTTT. Translation: CSASQTGALPDTQYF.

V is TRBV7-6 and J is TRBJ2-6; 12 positions agree with TRBD1. J was trimmed by 3 bases and V by 5 bases; bases with no gene match: 8. Germline values: CDR1 SGHVS, CDR2 FNYEAQ. The length of the CDR3 is 18 residues. This CDR3 is CASSAPGQGAYGANVLTF. The CDR3 bases are TGTGCCAGCAGCGCGCCGGGACAGGGGGCGTATGGGGCCAACGTCCTGACTTTC.

There are a few counts of this clonotype. This chain links TRBV28 with TRBJ1-5, with 7 bases fitting TRBD1. The CDR3 sequence is 16 residues long. V was pared by 6 bases and J by 2 bases, with 10 bases of the junction left unmatched. CDR1 and CDR2 (germline): MDHEN, SYDVKM. The CDR3 DNA is TGTGCCAGCAGCCGTCCCCAGGGGGTCCGCAATCAGCCCCAGCATTTT. Its protein product is CASSRPQGVRNQPQHF.

This clonotype was seen at least ten times. The V gene is TRBV7-9, the J gene TRBJ2-3; D not certain. CDR1 SEHNR and CDR2 FQNEAQ come from the germline V gene (reference sequence). Trimming took off 5 bases at V and 0 bases at J, with 6 bases between the two ends. This CDR3 region has 13 residues. CDR3 DNA: TGTGCCAGCAGCCCCGCAAGCACAGATACGCAGTATTTT. It specifies CASSPASTDTQYF. The full variable domain, its missing parts supplied by reference TRBV7-9 and TRBJ2-3, is DTGVSQNPRHKITKRGQNVTFRCDPISEHNRLYWYRQTLGQGPEFLTYFQNEAQLEKSRLLSDRFSAERPKGSFSTLEIQRTEQGDSAMYLCASSPASTDTQYFGPGTRLTVL.